This section outlines one T cell receptor beta chain sequence together with its context. Its antigen is still unknown. Sequence at one end of the junction differs from germline and may be a read error. These data belong to a study of blood T cells in healthy people across ages. Germline loops: CDR1 SEHNR, CDR2 FQNEAQ (reference sequence). The CDR3 consists of 16 residues. Combining a sample-barcoded 5' primer with a J-beta primer mix, a second PCR ran for 7 to 11 cycles. Template switching added a 12-random-nucleotide identifier to every cDNA molecule. Each CDR3 protein gets one entry after TCRdb re-called the 5' RACE reads with MiXCR. The data hold over 300,000 distinct CDR3 sequences, with about 49% observed a single time. Study results and caveats: Compared with aged donors, long-lived donors showed fewer expanded clones, suggesting selection.

Each of the donors had around 9 milliliters of peripheral blood drawn into EDTA-treated Vacutainer tubes. This clonotype originated in a man aged 55 to 70 in good health. This chain joins TRBV7-9 and TRBJ2-7, with TRBD1 identical over 7 bases. The specimen was blood. The CDR3 region is CACSREDRLFYYEQYF. In DNA form, the CDR3 reads TGTGCCTGCAGCCGAGAGGACAGGCTATTTTACTACGAGCAGTACTTC.